Following are 24 T cell receptor beta chains from one sample sequenced in a study of blood T cell repertoires in COVID-19. The repertoire was sequenced with immunoSEQ multiplex PCR; TCRdb's copy has only in-frame clones and lacks some. The repertoire holds about 250,000 clones, with almost 85% as singletons. The specimen was PBMCs or T cells enriched from blood (not recorded which). The receptors were gathered from a woman between 50 and 59 years old with acute COVID-19.

This clone was counted a few times. V is TRBV6-5 and J is TRBJ2-1; 7 positions match TRBD2. The junction had 7 bases not matched to a gene; V was cut back by 2 bases and J by 3 bases. The CDR3 has 16 residues. Germline V gives CDR1 MNHEY, CDR2 SVGAGI. In nucleotides, the CDR3 is TGTGCCAGCAGTTACCCCCGGGGAGGGCTCTACAATGAGCAGTTCTTC. This sequence encodes CASSYPRGGLYNEQFF.

This clone was counted a few times. CDR3 sequence (DNA): TGTGCCAGCTCATTACGGGGATTGAACACTGAAGCTTTCTTT. Its protein product is CASSLRGLNTEAFF. This sequence joins TRBV6-6 and TRBJ1-1; D is unclear. V lost 8 bases and J lost 0, with 13 bases in between. The CDR3 has 14 amino acids. Germline V gives CDR1 MNHNY, CDR2 SVGAGI (reference sequence).

This clone turned up a few times. The V call is TRBV7-9, the J call TRBJ1-6; tentative D call: TRBD1 (5 bases). This CDR3 has 15 amino acids. V was clipped by 11 bases and J by 7 bases, with 21 bases between them. Per the germline V gene, CDR1 is SEHNR and CDR2 is FQNEAQ (reference sequence). The CDR3 DNA follows: TGTGCCTCTCAGGGAGGGCGGGGGAACAATTCACCCCTCCACTTT. It encodes CASQGGRGNNSPLHF. The variable domain in full, with the rest retrieved from reference TRBV7-9 and TRBJ1-6, is DTGVSQNPRHKITKRGQNVTFRCDPISEHNRLYWYRQTLGQGPEFLTYFQNEAQLEKSRLLSDRFSAERPKGSFSTLEIQRTEQGDSAMYLCASQGGRGNNSPLHFGNGTRLTVT.

The genes are TRBV6-5 and TRBJ1-3; 8 nucleotides line up with TRBD1. Germline assignment: CDR1 MNHEY and CDR2 SVGAGI. The ends lost 8 bases at V and 2 bases at J; junction bases unmatched: 5. CDR3 length equals 14 residues. The CDR3 DNA sequence: TGTGCCAGCGGACAGGGTACGGCTGGAAACACCATATATTTT. This encodes CASGQGTAGNTIYF.

The count of this clone is one. The chain links TRBV7-2 to TRBJ1-2; 10 nucleotides agree with TRBD1. The CDR3 length is 15 residues. Germline CDR1 SGHTA, CDR2 FQGNSA. The V segment lost 3 bases and the J segment 6 bases; nucleotides outside the gene matches: 7. CDR3 DNA sequence: TGTGCCAGCAGCTTCAGTCCCGGGACAGGGGATGGCTACACCTTC. As protein: CASSFSPGTGDGYTF.

This chain joins TRBV4-2 and TRBJ1-1, with 7 bases identical to TRBD1. CDR1 is LGHNA, CDR2 YNFKEQ, per germline. Germline trimming cut 5 bases from V and 6 bases from J; bases unmatched to any gene: 6. The CDR3 contains 13 residues. The CDR3 DNA reads as TGTGCCAGCAGCTCGAGACAGGGCGCTGAAGCTTTCTTT. It is translated as CASSSRQGAEAFF.

This clone occurred a few times. V is TRBV7-2 and J is TRBJ2-1; tentatively, D is TRBD2 (7 bases). The germline V and J ends were trimmed by 5 bases and 5 bases, with 16 bases remaining between them. CDR1 and CDR2 (germline): SGHTA, FQGNSA. The CDR3 extends over 15 amino acids. CDR3 in amino acids: CASSTGGGPNNEQFF. Written as DNA, the CDR3 is TGTGCCAGCAGCACTGGGGGGGGGCCGAACAATGAGCAGTTCTTC.

The rearrangement links TRBV9 to TRBJ1-1; D perhaps matches TRBD1 (6 bases). V was shortened by 1 base and J by 3 bases, with 10 bases between the two germline ends. The CDR3 covers 14 residues. Germline assignment: CDR1 SGDLS and CDR2 YYNGEE. The CDR3 region is CASSVFPGDTEAFF. Here the CDR3 DNA reads TGTGCCAGCAGCGTATTCCCAGGGGACACTGAAGCTTTCTTT.

The chain recombines TRBV7-2 with TRBJ1-1; the match to TRBD1 covers 7 bases. The V gene end was trimmed by 5 bases and the J gene end by 1 base; junction bases not matched to a gene: 4. This CDR3 has 14 amino acids. Looked up from germline, CDR1 is SGHTA and CDR2 is FQGNSA. For the CDR3, the DNA is TGTGCCAGCAGCCAGGGGACAGCGAACACTGAAGCTTTCTTT. The encoded protein is CASSQGTANTEAFF. The whole variable domain, remainder taken from reference TRBV7-2 and TRBJ1-1, is GAGVSQSPSNKVTEKGKDVELRCDPISGHTALYWYRQSLGQGLEFLIYFQGNSAPDKSGLPSDRFSAERTGGSVSTLTIQRTQQEDSAVYLCASSQGTANTEAFFGQGTRLTVV.

This clone is a singleton in its sample. The chain couples TRBV19 to TRBJ1-4, with D uncertain. The CDR3 has 14 residues. Trimming cost V 5 bases and J 0 bases, with 7 bases left between them. Germline-derived CDR1 and CDR2 are LNHDA and SQIVND (reference sequence). The DNA of the CDR3 is TGTGCCAGTAGTTGGGCAGCAACTAATGAAAAACTGTTTTTT. This translates into CASSWAATNEKLFF. The whole variable domain, filled in from reference TRBV19 and TRBJ1-4, reads DGGITQSPKYLFRKEGQNVTLSCEQNLNHDAMYWYRQDPGQGLRLIYYSQIVNDFQKGDIAEGYSVSREKKESFPLTVTSAQKNPTAFYLCASSWAATNEKLFFGSGTQLSVL.

V gene TRBV4-1 combines with J gene TRBJ1-1, with 7 bases lining up with TRBD1. Germline-derived CDR1 and CDR2 are MGHRA and YSYEKL. The CDR3 sequence is 14 residues long. V lost 4 bases to trimming and J lost 6 bases; unmatched junction nucleotides: 8. The DNA for the CDR3 is TGCGCCAGCAGCCCCCGGACAGGACGGGCTGAAGCTTTCTTT. It translates to CASSPRTGRAEAFF.

CDR3 sequence: CASSQTDYYNEQFF. The CDR3 bases are TGCGCCAGCAGCCAGACAGATTACTACAATGAGCAGTTCTTC. The gene calls are TRBV5-1 and TRBJ2-1, with D possibly TRBD1 on 5 matching bases. The CDR3 consists of 14 residues. Trimming removed 4 bases at V and 3 bases at J, with 11 bases between. CDR1 is SGHRS, CDR2 YFSETQ, per germline.

The rearrangement links TRBV28 to TRBJ1-2, with D maybe TRBD1 (6 bases). This CDR3 has 12 residues. Germline V gene sequence: CDR1 MDHEN, CDR2 SYDVKM. The V end was cut by 4 bases, the J end by 12 bases, with 15 bases between. For the CDR3, the DNA is TGTGCCAGCAGTTCGAATCACAGGGTACACACCTTC. Its protein is CASSSNHRVHTF.

This clone came up a few times. The V call is TRBV7-2, the J call TRBJ2-7; no firm D call. The germline V gene encodes CDR1 SGHTA and CDR2 FQGNSA. The V end lost 2 bases, the J end lost 5 bases, and 7 bases lay between the germline ends. The CDR3 contains 12 residues. CDR3 nucleotides: TGTGCCAGCAGCTTAACTATGCACGAGCAGTACTTC. Amino acids: CASSLTMHEQYF.

This chain joins TRBV7-6 and TRBJ2-1, with D tentatively TRBD2 (6 bases). The germline V gene encodes CDR1 SGHVS and CDR2 FNYEAQ. With 3 bases removed from V and 6 bases from J, the gap between germline ends came to 15 bases. The CDR3 has 15 residues. CDR3 DNA: TGTGCCAGCAGCTTCGGGGCAGGGACTGGCAATGAGCAGTTCTTC. It is translated as CASSFGAGTGNEQFF.

This clone occurred a few times. V usage is TRBV5-1 and J usage is TRBJ1-1, with D possibly TRBD1 on 6 matching bases. CDR1 SGHRS and CDR2 YFSETQ come from the germline V gene. The CDR3 extends over 13 amino acids. The V and J ends lost 4 bases and 4 bases respectively, with 11 bases between them. The CDR3 nucleotides read TGCGCCAGCAGCCTGGAACAGGGCACTGAAGCTTTCTTT. Residues: CASSLEQGTEAFF. The entire variable domain, with the rest obtained from reference TRBV5-1 and TRBJ1-1, is as follows: KAGVTQTPRYLIKTRGQQVTLSCSPISGHRSVSWYQQTPGQGLQFLFEYFSETQRNKGNFPGRFSGRQFSNSRSEMNVSTLELGDSALYLCASSLEQGTEAFFGQGTRLTVV.

The chain is built from TRBV9 and TRBJ1-2; 9 bases fit TRBD1. From germline, CDR1 is SGDLS and CDR2 YYNGEE. V lost 3 bases and J lost 6; bases outside the gene matches: 3. The CDR3 sequence is 13 residues long. The CDR3 nucleotides read TGTGCCAGCAGCGCCAGACAGGGGGATGGCTACACCTTC. Its translation: CASSARQGDGYTF.

The sample holds one count of this clone. V gene TRBV30 combines with J gene TRBJ2-1; 7 bases map to TRBD2. Trimming cost V 1 base and J 10 bases; bases outside gene matches: 4. CDR1 and CDR2 (germline): GTSNPN, SVGIG (reference sequence). The CDR3 sequence is 12 residues long. The CDR3 nucleotides are TGTGCCTGGAGTGCCGGGGGACTAGAGCAGTTCTTC. This sequence encodes CAWSAGGLEQFF.

The rearrangement joins TRBV7-9 to TRBJ1-2, with 7 bases that match TRBD1. J gave up 3 bases and V 4 bases, and 5 bases lay outside the gene matches. The length of the CDR3 is 14 residues. Germline V gene data show CDR1 as SEHNR and CDR2 as FQNEAQ (reference sequence). This CDR3 is CASSYSQGDYGYTF. Here the CDR3 DNA reads TGTGCCAGCAGCTATAGCCAGGGGGACTATGGCTACACCTTC.

The gene calls are TRBV5-1 and TRBJ2-7; perhaps TRBD1 as D (6 bases). V lost 4 bases and J lost 5, with 19 bases in between. CDR1 is SGHRS and CDR2 is YFSETQ in the germline V gene. The CDR3 contains 15 residues. This CDR3 is CASSPGRTASNEQYF. The CDR3 region has the DNA TGCGCCAGCAGCCCAGGGCGGACAGCTAGTAACGAGCAGTACTTC. The variable domain in full, with the rest retrieved from reference TRBV5-1 and TRBJ2-7, is KAGVTQTPRYLIKTRGQQVTLSCSPISGHRSVSWYQQTPGQGLQFLFEYFSETQRNKGNFPGRFSGRQFSNSRSEMNVSTLELGDSALYLCASSPGRTASNEQYFGPGTRLTVT.

The chain links TRBV11-2 to TRBJ1-6, with 7 bases fitting TRBD1. Germline values: CDR1 SGHAT, CDR2 FQNNGV. After removal of 5 bases from V and 7 bases from J, the junction contained 8 bases not matched to a gene. The CDR3 length is 15 residues. The CDR3 region has the DNA TGTGCCAGCAGCCCCCAGACAGGGTCAAATTCACCCCTCCACTTT. It translates to CASSPQTGSNSPLHF. The full variable domain, completed using reference TRBV11-2 and TRBJ1-6, is EAGVAQSPRYKIIEKRQSVAFWCNPISGHATLYWYQQILGQGPKLLIQFQNNGVVDDSQLPKDRFSAERLKGVDSTLKIQPAKLEDSAVYLCASSPQTGSNSPLHFGNGTRLTVT.

The J gene is TRBJ1-2, the V gene TRBV28; no reliable D call. This CDR3 has 14 residues. V lost 5 bases to trimming and J lost 0 bases, with 10 bases between them. Germline V gene data show CDR1 as MDHEN and CDR2 as SYDVKM. The CDR3 spells CASSRETANYGYTF. The CDR3 DNA reads as TGTGCCAGCAGTCGGGAGACGGCTAACTATGGCTACACCTTC.

The chain joins TRBV5-8 to TRBJ2-2; 8 bases are a match to TRBD2. With 4 bases clipped from V and 5 bases from J, the junction kept 4 bases outside the gene matches. The CDR3 runs to 14 residues. The germline CDR1 and CDR2 sequences are SGHTS and YDEGEE. The CDR3 nucleotides read TGTGCCAGCAGCGGTCGGGAGGGGACCGGGGAGCTGTTTTTT. Translated, it gives CASSGREGTGELFF.

This clone was picked up a small number of times. The V call is TRBV19, the J call TRBJ1-1; TRBD1 agrees at 8 bases. Per the germline V gene, CDR1 is LNHDA and CDR2 is SQIVND (reference sequence). The CDR3 runs 15 residues. Germline trimming cut 2 bases from V and 4 bases from J; bases unmatched to any gene: 6. CDR3 DNA sequence: TGTGCCAGTAGTATATCGAGACAGGGGCGCACTGAAGCTTTCTTT. Its protein is CASSISRQGRTEAFF. The whole variable domain, filled in from reference TRBV19 and TRBJ1-1, reads DGGITQSPKYLFRKEGQNVTLSCEQNLNHDAMYWYRQDPGQGLRLIYYSQIVNDFQKGDIAEGYSVSREKKESFPLTVTSAQKNPTAFYLCASSISRQGRTEAFFGQGTRLTVV.